This record concerns one T cell receptor beta chain sequence. What it binds is not known. Sample-barcoded 5' priming and a J-beta primer mix drove a second PCR of about 7 to 11 cycles. Via MiXCR, TCRdb re-called the 5' RACE reads, giving one row per CDR3 protein. The table shows 1,800,000 or so distinct CDR3 sequences, with about 39% occurring only once. The entry originates in a study of blood T cells in healthy people across ages. Study findings and constraints: TCR beta diversity, measured per million T cells, fell in a roughly linear way with age. Lack of knowledge of donor CMV status possibly confounded expanded clonotype changes. Diversity estimates from one million T cells were considered underestimates.

CDR1 is DFQATT and CDR2 is SNEGSKA in the germline V gene (reference sequence). The CDR3 is 12 amino acids. Trimming took 4 bases from V and 3 from J, leaving 10 bases between them. Researchers collected 7.5 to 10 milliliters of peripheral blood from every single donor. Source material: blood. The rearrangement uses TRBV20-1 and TRBJ2-7, with D perhaps assigned TRBD1 or TRBD2 (5 bases each). The sequence derives from a human donor in good health. The CDR3 is CSATGRHYEQYF. The CDR3 nucleotides are TGCAGTGCTACAGGGAGACACTACGAGCAGTACTTC.